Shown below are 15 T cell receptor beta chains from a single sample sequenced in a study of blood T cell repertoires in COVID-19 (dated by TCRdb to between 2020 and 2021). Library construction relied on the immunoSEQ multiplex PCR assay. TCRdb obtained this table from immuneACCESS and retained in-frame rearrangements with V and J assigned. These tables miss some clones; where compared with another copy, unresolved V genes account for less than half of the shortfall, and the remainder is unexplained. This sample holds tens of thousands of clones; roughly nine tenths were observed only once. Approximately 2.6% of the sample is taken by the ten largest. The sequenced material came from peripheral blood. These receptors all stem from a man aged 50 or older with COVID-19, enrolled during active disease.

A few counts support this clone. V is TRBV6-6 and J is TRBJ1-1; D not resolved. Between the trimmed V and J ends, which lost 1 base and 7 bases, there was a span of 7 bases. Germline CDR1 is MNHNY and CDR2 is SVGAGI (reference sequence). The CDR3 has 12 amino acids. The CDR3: CASSYLESEAFF. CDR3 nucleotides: TGTGCCAGCAGTTACTTGGAGAGTGAAGCTTTCTTT.

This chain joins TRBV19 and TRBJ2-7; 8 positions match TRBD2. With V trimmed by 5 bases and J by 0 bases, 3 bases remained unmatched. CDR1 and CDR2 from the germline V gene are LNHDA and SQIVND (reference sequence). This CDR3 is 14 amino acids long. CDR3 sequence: CASSAGTSSYEQYF. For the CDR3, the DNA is TGTGCCAGTAGTGCAGGGACTAGCTCCTACGAGCAGTACTTC.

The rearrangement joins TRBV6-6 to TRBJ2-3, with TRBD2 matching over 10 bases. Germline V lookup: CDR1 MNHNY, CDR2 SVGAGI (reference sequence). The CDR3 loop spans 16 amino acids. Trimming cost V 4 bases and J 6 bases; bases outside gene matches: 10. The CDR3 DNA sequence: TGTGCCAGCAGTTCTGGTAGCGGGGGGCCCGTGGATACGCAGTATTTT. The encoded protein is CASSSGSGGPVDTQYF.

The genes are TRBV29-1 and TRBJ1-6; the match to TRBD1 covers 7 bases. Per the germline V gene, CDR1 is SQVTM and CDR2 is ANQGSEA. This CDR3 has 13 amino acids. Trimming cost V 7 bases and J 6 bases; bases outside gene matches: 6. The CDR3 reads CSGRTGPNSPLHF. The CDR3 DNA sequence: TGCAGCGGGCGGACAGGCCCTAATTCACCCCTCCACTTT.

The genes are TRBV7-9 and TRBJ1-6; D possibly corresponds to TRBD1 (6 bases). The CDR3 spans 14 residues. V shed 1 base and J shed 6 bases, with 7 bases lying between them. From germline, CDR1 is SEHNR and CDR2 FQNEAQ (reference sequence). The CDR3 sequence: CASSLEQGNSPLHF. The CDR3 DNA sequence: TGTGCCAGCAGCTTAGAACAGGGTAATTCACCCCTCCACTTT.

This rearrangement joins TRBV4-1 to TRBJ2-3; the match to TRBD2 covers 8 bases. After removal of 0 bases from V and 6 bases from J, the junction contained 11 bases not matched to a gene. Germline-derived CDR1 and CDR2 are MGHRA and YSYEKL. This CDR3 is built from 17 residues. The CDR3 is CASSQDRVAGLRDTQYF. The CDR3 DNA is TGCGCCAGCAGCCAAGATAGGGTAGCGGGGCTTCGGGATACGCAGTATTTT.

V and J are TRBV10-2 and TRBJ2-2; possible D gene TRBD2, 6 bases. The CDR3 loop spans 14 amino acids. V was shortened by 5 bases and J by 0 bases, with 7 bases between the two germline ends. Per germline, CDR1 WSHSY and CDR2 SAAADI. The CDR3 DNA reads TGCGCCAGCAGTTGGGGGGCGAACACCGGGGAGCTGTTTTTT. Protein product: CASSWGANTGELFF.

This chain's CDR3 is CASSRGYNEQFF. Here the CDR3 DNA reads TGTGCCAGCAGCCGGGGGTACAATGAGCAGTTCTTC. This sequence joins TRBV6-5 and TRBJ2-1; weak D call: TRBD2 (6 bases). Per germline, CDR1 MNHEY and CDR2 SVGAGI. V dropped 6 bases and J dropped 4 bases, with 7 bases sitting between them. The CDR3 runs to 12 residues.

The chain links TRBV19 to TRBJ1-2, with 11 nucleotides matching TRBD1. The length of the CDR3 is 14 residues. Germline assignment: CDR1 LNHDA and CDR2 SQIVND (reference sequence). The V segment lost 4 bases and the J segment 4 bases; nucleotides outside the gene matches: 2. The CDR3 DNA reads TGTGCCAGTAGTAGGGGACAGGGGGTCTATGGCTACACCTTC. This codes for CASSRGQGVYGYTF.

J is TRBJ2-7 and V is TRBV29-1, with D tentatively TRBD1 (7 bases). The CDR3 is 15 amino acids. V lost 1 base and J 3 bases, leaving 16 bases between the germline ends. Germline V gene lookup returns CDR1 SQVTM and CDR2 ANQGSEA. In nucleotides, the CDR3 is TGCAGCGTTGAAGGTGTGACAGGGAGGAACTACGAGCAGTACTTC. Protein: CSVEGVTGRNYEQYF.

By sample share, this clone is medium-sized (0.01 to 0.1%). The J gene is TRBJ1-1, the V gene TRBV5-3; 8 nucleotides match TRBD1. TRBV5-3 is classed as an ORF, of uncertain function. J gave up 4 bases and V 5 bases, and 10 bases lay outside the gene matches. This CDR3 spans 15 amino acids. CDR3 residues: CARRCWGTGGTEAFF. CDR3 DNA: TGTGCCAGAAGATGTTGGGGTACAGGGGGCACTGAAGCTTTCTTT.

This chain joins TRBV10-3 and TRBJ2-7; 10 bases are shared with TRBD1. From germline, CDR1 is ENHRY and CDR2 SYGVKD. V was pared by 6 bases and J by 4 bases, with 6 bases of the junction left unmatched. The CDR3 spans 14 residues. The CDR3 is CAIRDRDRGYEQYF. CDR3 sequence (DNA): TGTGCCATCAGAGACAGGGACAGGGGTTACGAGCAGTACTTC.

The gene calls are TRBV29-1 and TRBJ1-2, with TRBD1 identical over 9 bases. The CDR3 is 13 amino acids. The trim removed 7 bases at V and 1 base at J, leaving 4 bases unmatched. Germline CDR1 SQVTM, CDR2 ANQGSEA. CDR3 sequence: CSAGQGVNYGYTF. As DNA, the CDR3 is TGCAGCGCGGGACAGGGTGTTAACTATGGCTACACCTTC.

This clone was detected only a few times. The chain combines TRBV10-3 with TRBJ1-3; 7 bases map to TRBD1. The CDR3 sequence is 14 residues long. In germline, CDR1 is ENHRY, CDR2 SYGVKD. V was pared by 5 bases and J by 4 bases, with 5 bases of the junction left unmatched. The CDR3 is CAISPRGGGNTIYF. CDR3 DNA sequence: TGTGCCATCAGTCCGAGAGGGGGCGGAAACACCATATATTTT.

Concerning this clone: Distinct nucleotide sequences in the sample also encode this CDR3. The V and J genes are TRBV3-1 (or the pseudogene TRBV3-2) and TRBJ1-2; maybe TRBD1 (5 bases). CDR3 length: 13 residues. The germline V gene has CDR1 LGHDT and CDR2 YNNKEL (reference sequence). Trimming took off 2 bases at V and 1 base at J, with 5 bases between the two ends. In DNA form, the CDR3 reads TGTGCCAGCAGCCAACAGGGTAACTATGGCTACACCTTC. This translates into CASSQQGNYGYTF.